These 30 T cell receptor beta chains originate from one sample sequenced in a study of T-cell memory formation after mild COVID-19. From the 5' RACE reads, TCRdb called clonotypes with MiXCR, one entry per CDR3 protein. This sample yields about 150,000 distinct CDR3 sequences, of which approximately 14% are seen a single time; roughly 14% belongs to the top ten. Sequenced sample: PBMCs or a T cell subset sorted from them (not recorded which). Receptor source: an adult woman who had mild COVID-19 (a few samples of this study predate the infection). Cell type and time point are not known.

This clonotype occurred many times. The genes are TRBV10-3 and TRBJ2-5; D might be TRBD1 (5 bases). There are 13 residues in the CDR3. Deletions cut 4 bases from V and 1 base from J, with 7 bases between. The germline CDR1 and CDR2 sequences are ENHRY and SYGVKD. DNA of the CDR3: TGTGCCATCAGTGGACAGCCCCAAGAGACCCAGTACTTC. Protein: CAISGQPQETQYF.

V and J are TRBV30 and TRBJ1-2, with 9 bases identical to TRBD1. CDR1 GTSNPN and CDR2 SVGIG come from the germline V gene (reference sequence). The V segment lost 5 bases and the J segment 7 bases; nucleotides outside the gene matches: 11. The CDR3 loop spans 14 amino acids. CDR3 region: CAWALQGQGSGYTF. In DNA form, the CDR3 reads TGTGCCTGGGCACTCCAGGGACAGGGTAGTGGCTACACCTTC.

This clonotype was seen only once. The rearrangement joins TRBV18 to TRBJ1-5; D possibly corresponds to TRBD1 (6 bases). Germline V lookup: CDR1 KGHSH, CDR2 LQKENI. The CDR3 sequence is 15 residues long. The ends were cut back, 2 bases at V and 3 bases at J, with 11 bases in the middle. The CDR3 spells CASSPSGQHNQPQHF. CDR3 bases: TGTGCCAGCTCACCAAGCGGACAGCACAATCAGCCCCAGCATTTT.

CDR3 residues: CSAEGARSEQYF. CDR3 nucleotide sequence: TGCAGCGCCGAGGGGGCGCGGAGCGAGCAGTACTTC. The chain carries TRBV29-1 and TRBJ2-7; 7 nucleotides agree with TRBD1. The CDR3 totals 12 residues. CDR1 and CDR2 from the germline V gene are SQVTM and ANQGSEA. Trimming took 7 bases from V and 6 from J; bases not matched to a gene: 9.

Ten or more counts support this clonotype. The V call is TRBV20-1, the J call TRBJ2-6; 9 bases agree with TRBD1. The ends lost 3 bases at V and 3 bases at J; junction bases unmatched: 6. Germline CDR1 is DFQATT and CDR2 is SNEGSKA (reference sequence). This CDR3 is 16 amino acids long. CDR3 sequence: CSASPGQGGGANVLTF. In DNA form, the CDR3 reads TGCAGTGCTAGCCCGGGACAGGGCGGTGGGGCCAACGTCCTGACTTTC.

The rearrangement uses TRBV7-2 and TRBJ1-3, with D perhaps TRBD1 (5 bases). V dropped 7 bases and J dropped 0 bases, with 13 bases sitting between them. There are 15 residues in the CDR3. Germline V lookup: CDR1 SGHTA, CDR2 FQGNSA. Here the CDR3 reads CASTASGTSGNTIYF. CDR3 nucleotides: TGTGCCAGCACGGCTTCCGGGACCTCTGGAAACACCATATATTTT.

Only a few counts were recorded for this clonotype. This sequence joins TRBV5-5 and TRBJ2-3; D might be TRBD1 (6 bases). The CDR3 is 16 residues long. Trimming removed 1 base from V and 4 bases from J, with 16 bases in between. The germline V gene has CDR1 SGHKS and CDR2 YYEKEE (reference sequence). CDR3 region: CASSLTEQGWADTQYF. The CDR3 coding sequence is TGTGCCAGCAGCTTGACGGAACAGGGTTGGGCAGATACGCAGTATTTT.

The rearrangement joins TRBV9 to TRBJ2-1, with 8 bases lining up with TRBD2. This CDR3 contains 16 residues. From germline, CDR1 is SGDLS and CDR2 YYNGEE. With 3 bases clipped from V and 0 bases from J, the junction kept 5 bases outside the gene matches. The CDR3 region has the DNA TGTGCCAGCAGCGGAACTAGCGGAATCTCCTACAATGAGCAGTTCTTC. Residues: CASSGTSGISYNEQFF.

The chain recombines TRBV20-1 with TRBJ2-5; D is unresolved. There are 14 residues in the CDR3. Germline V CDR1 and CDR2: DFQATT, SNEGSKA (reference sequence). The V end was cut by 0 bases, the J end by 6 bases, with 14 bases between. The CDR3 loop is CSARDPAAQKTQYF. CDR3 nucleotide sequence: TGCAGTGCTAGAGATCCGGCCGCTCAGAAGACCCAGTACTTC.

The count of this clonotype is one. The chain employs TRBV13 and TRBJ2-1, with 7 bases that match TRBD1. The junction had 8 bases not matched to a gene; V was cut back by 3 bases and J by 3 bases. The CDR3 totals 16 residues. Germline CDR1 and CDR2: PRHDT and FYEKMQ (reference sequence). CDR3 in DNA: TGTGCCAGCAGCTTGGCACAGGGACAGAGCTACAATGAGCAGTTCTTC. Translating gives CASSLAQGQSYNEQFF.

The chain employs TRBV2 and TRBJ2-2, with 9 bases that match TRBD2. V was clipped by 9 bases and J by 0 bases; unmatched bases: 2. The V gene's germline CDR1 is SNHLY and CDR2 FYNNEI. The CDR3 is made up of 14 amino acids. The CDR3 sequence is CASLAGTNTGELFF. CDR3 bases: TGTGCCAGTCTAGCGGGAACGAACACCGGGGAGCTGTTTTTT. The full variable domain, with the rest looked up from reference TRBV2 and TRBJ2-2, is EPEVTQTPSHQVTQMGQEVILRCVPISNHLYFYWYRQILGQKVEFLVSFYNNEISEKSEIFDDQFSVERPDGSNFTLKIRSTKLEDSAMYFCASLAGTNTGELFFGEGSRLTVL.

This clonotype was recorded a few times. The V call is TRBV24-1, the J call TRBJ2-1; the match to TRBD2 covers 8 bases. Germline assignment: CDR1 KGHDR and CDR2 SFDVKD. CDR3 size: 14 residues. J lost 8 bases, V lost 5 bases, and 7 bases had no gene match. The CDR3 protein is CATSVPGGDYEQFF. In DNA form, the CDR3 reads TGTGCCACCAGTGTGCCGGGAGGGGACTATGAGCAGTTCTTC.

This chain links TRBV5-1 with TRBJ2-2, with TRBD1 identical over 7 bases. The junction had 2 bases not matched to a gene; V was cut back by 2 bases and J by 1 base. The CDR3 extends over 15 amino acids. Looked up from germline, CDR1 is SGHRS and CDR2 is YFSETQ. The CDR3 nucleotides are TGCGCCAGCAGCTTCCCAGGGGGGAACACCGGGGAGCTGTTTTTT. Residues: CASSFPGGNTGELFF.

V usage is TRBV5-6 and J usage is TRBJ2-5, with a possible D match to TRBD2 (6 bases). Germline loops: CDR1 SGHDT, CDR2 YYEEEE. V lost 2 bases and J lost 5, with 19 bases in between. The CDR3 has 16 residues. The CDR3 loop reads CASSFPGTPGLETQYF. The DNA of the CDR3 is TGTGCCAGCAGCTTCCCCGGGACTCCTGGGTTGGAGACCCAGTACTTC.

This clonotype was counted a few times. The V gene is TRBV5-1, the J gene TRBJ2-7; 7 nucleotides line up with TRBD2. V dropped 4 bases and J dropped 0; count of bases not matched to a gene: 7. Germline CDR1 is SGHRS and CDR2 is YFSETQ. The CDR3 is 15 amino acids. The CDR3 protein is CASSPGGTPSYEQYF. The CDR3 region has the DNA TGCGCCAGCAGCCCCGGGGGGACGCCCTCCTACGAGCAGTACTTC.

This clonotype was recorded a few times. The gene calls are TRBV7-9 and TRBJ2-1; possibly TRBD1 for D (6 bases). Trimming cost V 1 base and J 4 bases, with 14 bases left between them. From germline, CDR1 is SEHNR and CDR2 FQNEAQ (reference sequence). CDR3 size: 16 residues. Here the CDR3 reads CASSLGRGGGYNEQFF. The CDR3 nucleotides read TGTGCCAGCAGCTTAGGGCGAGGGGGTGGTTACAATGAGCAGTTCTTC.

This clonotype was observed a handful of times. The chain has TRBV29-1 and TRBJ2-1; no firm D call. The V end was cut by 7 bases, the J end by 6 bases, with 13 bases between. Germline CDR1 is SQVTM and CDR2 is ANQGSEA. The CDR3 totals 12 residues. CDR3 sequence (DNA): TGCAGCGCCCAGCCTACGGGCAATGAGCAGTTCTTC. It encodes CSAQPTGNEQFF.

In this sample, this clonotype turned up a few times. The chain is built from TRBV3-1 and TRBJ2-3; possibly TRBD2 for D (5 bases). Trimming removed 1 base at V and 6 bases at J, with 5 bases between. There are 12 residues in the CDR3. Germline V gene sequence: CDR1 LGHDT, CDR2 YNNKEL (reference sequence). The CDR3 bases are TGTGCCAGCAGCCAAGTAGCGGATACGCAGTATTTT. It encodes CASSQVADTQYF.

This clonotype was picked up a small number of times. The chain joins TRBV20-1 to TRBJ2-7; D tentatively fits TRBD1 or TRBD2 (6 bases each). This CDR3 has 13 residues. Germline V gene lookup returns CDR1 DFQATT and CDR2 SNEGSKA (reference sequence). Between the trimmed V and J ends, which lost 8 bases and 0 bases, there was a span of 14 bases. In DNA form, the CDR3 reads TGCAGTTCGAGGGGGGTCCCCTCCTACGAGCAGTACTTC. Its protein is CSSRGVPSYEQYF.

In this sample, this clonotype turned up a few times. The CDR3 nucleotides are TGTGCCACCCTAGGGGGAACCTACGAGCAGTACTTC. Its translation is CATLGGTYEQYF. This chain uses TRBV6-2 or TRBV6-3 with TRBJ2-7; maybe TRBD1 (6 bases). V lost 10 bases, J lost 2 bases, and 12 bases lay in between. The germline V gene has CDR1 MNHEY and CDR2 SVGEGT. The CDR3 is 12 residues long.

In its sample, this clonotype was seen many times. The chain employs TRBV7-9 and TRBJ1-1; tentative D call: TRBD1 (6 bases). Germline CDR1 reads SEHNR; CDR2 reads FQNEAQ (reference sequence). The CDR3 is 14 amino acids. Trimming stripped 7 bases from V and 0 bases from J, with 12 bases between. In DNA, the CDR3 is TGTGCCAGCAAGGGGGGGTACATGAACACTGAAGCTTTCTTT. Encoded protein: CASKGGYMNTEAFF. The full variable domain, completed using reference TRBV7-9 and TRBJ1-1, is DTGVSQNPRHKITKRGQNVTFRCDPISEHNRLYWYRQTLGQGPEFLTYFQNEAQLEKSRLLSDRFSAERPKGSFSTLEIQRTEQGDSAMYLCASKGGYMNTEAFFGQGTRLTVV.

The chain is built from TRBV20-1 and TRBJ1-2; possibly TRBD1 for D (6 bases). V dropped 2 bases and J dropped 6 bases, with 10 bases sitting between them. The length of the CDR3 is 12 residues. From germline, CDR1 is DFQATT and CDR2 SNEGSKA (reference sequence). The CDR3 reads CSARRGGDGYTF. The CDR3 nucleotides read TGCAGTGCTAGAAGGGGGGGGGATGGCTACACCTTC.

CDR3 DNA: TGTGCCAGCAGCCACCGGGACTACAATGAGCAGTTCTTC. It translates to CASSHRDYNEQFF. V usage is TRBV4-2 and J usage is TRBJ2-1; D is perhaps TRBD2 (5 bases). V lost 3 bases and J 3 bases, leaving 6 bases between the germline ends. The CDR3 sequence is 13 residues long. Germline assignment: CDR1 LGHNA and CDR2 YNFKEQ.

The V call is TRBV20-1, the J call TRBJ2-1; D is ambiguous. V was cut by 5 bases and J by 0 bases, with 17 bases left in between. The germline V gene encodes CDR1 DFQATT and CDR2 SNEGSKA (reference sequence). The CDR3 totals 16 residues. The CDR3 nucleotides are TGCAGTGCTCCTCCCTTGGGCGCGAGCTCCTACAATGAGCAGTTCTTC. Translation: CSAPPLGASSYNEQFF.

This clonotype was detected many times. The chain carries TRBV7-3 and TRBJ2-3; D unclear. V gave up 3 bases and J gave up 4 bases, with 11 bases separating them. CDR3 length: 14 residues. Germline lookup yields CDR1 SGHTA and CDR2 FQGTGA. The CDR3 DNA reads as TGTGCCAGCAGCTTCCAATCGGGTCCAGATACGCAGTATTTT. Translation: CASSFQSGPDTQYF.

V usage is TRBV4-2 and J usage is TRBJ1-5, with 11 bases that match TRBD1. The CDR3 is 17 residues long. Germline assignment: CDR1 LGHNA and CDR2 YNFKEQ. V lost 0 bases to trimming and J lost 7 bases; unmatched junction nucleotides: 8. CDR3 DNA sequence: TGTGCCAGCAGCCAAGAGTCCGGACAGGGGGCAGGACAGCCCCAGCATTTT. Translating it yields CASSQESGQGAGQPQHF.

The chain recombines TRBV6-6 with TRBJ1-1; possible D gene TRBD1, 5 bases. Deletions cut 0 bases from V and 5 bases from J, with 16 bases between. The CDR3 has 16 amino acids. The germline CDR1 and CDR2 sequences are MNHNY and SVGAGI (reference sequence). The CDR3: CASSYSELQASTEAFF. In DNA, the CDR3 is TGTGCCAGCAGTTACTCGGAGTTACAGGCGAGTACTGAAGCTTTCTTT.

The sample holds a few counts of this clonotype. The CDR3 protein is CASSQGTSGGPMFF. The CDR3 DNA is TGCGCCAGCAGTCAAGGGACTAGCGGGGGGCCTATGTTCTTC. V is TRBV5-1 and J is TRBJ2-1; 15 positions match TRBD2. V shed 5 bases, J shed 15 bases, and the junction held 9 bases outside the gene matches. Per the germline V gene, CDR1 is SGHRS and CDR2 is YFSETQ. The CDR3 runs 14 residues.

The rearrangement links TRBV6-5 to TRBJ1-2, with D unresolved. CDR1 MNHEY and CDR2 SVGAGI come from the germline V gene. V shed 0 bases and J shed 8 bases, with 19 bases lying between them. The CDR3 covers 16 residues. The chain's CDR3 is CASSYSSRAPGSGYTF. The CDR3 nucleotides read TGTGCCAGCAGTTACTCGTCCCGGGCCCCCGGCTCGGGCTACACCTTC.

This clonotype has a count of ten or more. The J gene is TRBJ2-7, the V gene TRBV4-1, with 9 bases fitting TRBD1. The CDR3 spans 17 residues. Losses at the gene ends were 0 bases for V and 0 bases for J; bases not matched to a gene: 6. The germline V gene encodes CDR1 MGHRA and CDR2 YSYEKL. This chain's CDR3 is CASSQEPVTGGSYEQYF. CDR3 in DNA: TGCGCCAGCAGCCAAGAACCCGTGACAGGGGGCTCCTACGAGCAGTACTTC.